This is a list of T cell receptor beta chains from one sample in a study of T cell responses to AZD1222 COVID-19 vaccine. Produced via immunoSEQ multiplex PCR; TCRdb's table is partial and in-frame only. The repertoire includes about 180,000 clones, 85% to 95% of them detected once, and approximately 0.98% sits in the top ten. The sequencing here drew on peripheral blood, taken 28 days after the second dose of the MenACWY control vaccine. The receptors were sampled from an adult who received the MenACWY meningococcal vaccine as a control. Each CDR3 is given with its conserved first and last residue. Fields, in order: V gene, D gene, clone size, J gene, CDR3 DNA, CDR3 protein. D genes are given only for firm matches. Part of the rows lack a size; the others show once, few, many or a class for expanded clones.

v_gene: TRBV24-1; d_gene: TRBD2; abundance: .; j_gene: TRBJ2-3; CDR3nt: TGTGCCACCAGTGATACTAGCGGGGGCACAGATACGCAGTATTTT; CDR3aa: CATSDTSGGTDTQYF
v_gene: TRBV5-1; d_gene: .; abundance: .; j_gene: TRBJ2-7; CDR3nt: TGCGCCAGCAGCCCGGACGACTACGAGCAGTACTTC; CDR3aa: CASSPDDYEQYF
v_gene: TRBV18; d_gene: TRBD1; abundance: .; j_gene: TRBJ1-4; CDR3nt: TGTGCCAGCTCACCGGGGGGAACAGGGGGCGATGAAAAACTGTTTTTT; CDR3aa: CASSPGGTGGDEKLFF
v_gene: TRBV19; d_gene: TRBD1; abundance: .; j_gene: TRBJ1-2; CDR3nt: TGTGCCAGTAGTATAGCTACAGGGGTAGCTAACTATGGCTACACCTTC; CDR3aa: CASSIATGVANYGYTF
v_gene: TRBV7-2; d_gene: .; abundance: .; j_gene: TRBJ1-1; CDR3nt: TGTGCCAGAAGAGCGGGCACTGAAGCTTTCTTT; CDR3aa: CARRAGTEAFF
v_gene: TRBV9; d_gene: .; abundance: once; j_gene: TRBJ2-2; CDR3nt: TGTGCCAGCAGCGTGACAGGTCGGATAGGCACCGGGGAGCTGTTTTTT; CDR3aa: CASSVTGRIGTGELFF
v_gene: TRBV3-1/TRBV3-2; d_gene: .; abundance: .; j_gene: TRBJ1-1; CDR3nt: TGTGCCAGCACCCATGAGGGCACTGAAGCTTTCTTT; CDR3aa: CASTHEGTEAFF
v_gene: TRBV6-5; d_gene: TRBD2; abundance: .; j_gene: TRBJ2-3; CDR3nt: TGTGCCAGCAGTTCCGGGACTAGCGACACAGATACGCAGTATTTT; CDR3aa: CASSSGTSDTDTQYF
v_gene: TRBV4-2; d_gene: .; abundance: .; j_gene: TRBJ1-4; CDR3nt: TGTGCCAGCAGCCAAGAGTGGAAAGCTAATGAAAAACTGTTTTTT; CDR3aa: CASSQEWKANEKLFF
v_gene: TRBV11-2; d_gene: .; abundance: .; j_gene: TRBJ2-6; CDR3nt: TGTGCCAGCAGCTTAGATTGGGGGGCCAGGGGCACTGGGGCCAACGTCCTGACTTTC; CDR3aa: CASSLDWGARGTGANVLTF
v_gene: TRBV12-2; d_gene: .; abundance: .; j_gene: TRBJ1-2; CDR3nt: TGTGCAAGTCGCTTACTCGCAGCCGCGTCAACGTCTTGTCCTGGCTACACCTTC; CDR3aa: CASRLLAAASTSCPGYTF
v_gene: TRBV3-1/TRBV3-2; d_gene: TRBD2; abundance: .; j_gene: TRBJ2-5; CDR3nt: TGTGCCAGCAGCCAAGATCCGGGGCTAGCGGGGGGGCAAGAGACCCAGTACTTC; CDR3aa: CASSQDPGLAGGQETQYF
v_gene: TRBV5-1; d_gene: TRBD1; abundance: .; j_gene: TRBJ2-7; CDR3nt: TGCGCCAGCAGCTTGGTTGCAGGGGGCATCCCGCCCTACGAGCAGTACTTC; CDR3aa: CASSLVAGGIPPYEQYF
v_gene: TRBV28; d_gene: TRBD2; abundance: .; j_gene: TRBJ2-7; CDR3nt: TGTGCCAGCAGTGCCCCGGGGGGCTCCTACGAGCAGTACTTC; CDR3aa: CASSAPGGSYEQYF
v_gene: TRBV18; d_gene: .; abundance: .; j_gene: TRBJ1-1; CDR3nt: TGTGCCAGCTCACCAACCAGGGGAGACACTGAAGCTTTCTTT; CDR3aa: CASSPTRGDTEAFF
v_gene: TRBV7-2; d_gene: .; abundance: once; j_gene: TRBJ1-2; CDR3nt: TGTGCCAGCAGCTCCGACCCAGGGCCGGGAGGCTACACCTTC; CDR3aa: CASSSDPGPGGYTF
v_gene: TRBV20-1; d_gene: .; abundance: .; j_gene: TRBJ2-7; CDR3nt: TGCAGTGCTAGTGCGAATACCGAGCAGTACTTC; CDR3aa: CSASANTEQYF
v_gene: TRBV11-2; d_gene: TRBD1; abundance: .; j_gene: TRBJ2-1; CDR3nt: TGTGCCAGCAGGACAGGGATTGAGCAGTTCTTC; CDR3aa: CASRTGIEQFF
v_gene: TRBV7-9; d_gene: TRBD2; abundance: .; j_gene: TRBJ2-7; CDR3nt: TGTGCCAGCAGCTTTTTCAGGACTAGCGGGGGGTTCTACGAGCAGTACTTC; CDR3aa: CASSFFRTSGGFYEQYF
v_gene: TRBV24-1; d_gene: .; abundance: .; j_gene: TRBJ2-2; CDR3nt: TGTGCCACCAGTGATTCAGGTTGGAACACCGGGGAGCTGTTTTTT; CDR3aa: CATSDSGWNTGELFF
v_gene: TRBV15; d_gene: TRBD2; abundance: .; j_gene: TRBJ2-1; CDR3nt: TGTGCCACCAGCAGATTTTGGGCTAGCGGGGGGCCGAATGAGCAGTTCTTC; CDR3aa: CATSRFWASGGPNEQFF
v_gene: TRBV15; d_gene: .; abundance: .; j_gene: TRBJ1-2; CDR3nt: TGTGCCACCAGCAGGGGCACCTCTAACTATGGCTACACCTTC; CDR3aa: CATSRGTSNYGYTF
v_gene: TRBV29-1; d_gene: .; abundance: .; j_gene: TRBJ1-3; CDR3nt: TGCAGCGCAAGCGGGGGTCCCCTCTCTGGAAACACCATATATTTT; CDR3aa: CSASGGPLSGNTIYF
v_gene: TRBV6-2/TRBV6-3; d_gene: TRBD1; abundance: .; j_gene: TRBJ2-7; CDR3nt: TGTGCCAGCAGTTCCATCGGGACAGCCTACGAGCAGTACTTC; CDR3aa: CASSSIGTAYEQYF
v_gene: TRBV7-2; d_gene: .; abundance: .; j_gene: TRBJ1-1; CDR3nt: TGTGCCAGCAGCTTAGCGGGGGTGAACACTGAAGCTTTCTTT; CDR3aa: CASSLAGVNTEAFF
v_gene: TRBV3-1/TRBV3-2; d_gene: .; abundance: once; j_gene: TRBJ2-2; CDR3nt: TGTGCCAGCAGCCAAGGCGGCTCCGGGGAGCTGTTTTTT; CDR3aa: CASSQGGSGELFF
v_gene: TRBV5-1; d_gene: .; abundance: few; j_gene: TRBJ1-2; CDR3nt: TGCGCCAGCAGCTTGGGTCGAATCGGGTATGGCTACACCTTC; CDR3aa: CASSLGRIGYGYTF
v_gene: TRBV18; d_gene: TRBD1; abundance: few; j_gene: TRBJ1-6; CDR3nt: TGTGCCAGCTCACTAGGACAGGACTCCTATAATTCACCCCTCCACTTT; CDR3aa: CASSLGQDSYNSPLHF
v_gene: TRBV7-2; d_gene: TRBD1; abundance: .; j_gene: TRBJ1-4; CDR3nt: TGTGCCAGCAGCCTAGGGGGACAGGGATTAAATGAAAAACTGTTTTTT; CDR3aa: CASSLGGQGLNEKLFF
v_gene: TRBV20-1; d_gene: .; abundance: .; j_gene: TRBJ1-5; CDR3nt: TGCAGTGCAACCTGGACAGCCGCCCAGCATTTT; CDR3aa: CSATWTAAQHF
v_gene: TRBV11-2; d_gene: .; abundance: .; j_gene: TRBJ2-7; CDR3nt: TGTGCCAGCAGCCCCCGAAGTCCAGAGTACTTC; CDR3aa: CASSPRSPEYF
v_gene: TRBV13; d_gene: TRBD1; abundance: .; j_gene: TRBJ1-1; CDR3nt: TGTGCCAGCACCAAACAGGGGATCGGCACTGAAGCTTTCTTT; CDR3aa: CASTKQGIGTEAFF
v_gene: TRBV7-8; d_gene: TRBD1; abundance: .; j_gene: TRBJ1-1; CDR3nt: TGTGCCAGCAGCTCGGACAGGGCGAACACTGAAGCTTTCTTT; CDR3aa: CASSSDRANTEAFF
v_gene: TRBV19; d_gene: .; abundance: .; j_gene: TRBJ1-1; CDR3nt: TGTGCCAGTAGTACCTCCAGGGGTTGGGGCACTGAAGCTTTCTTT; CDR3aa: CASSTSRGWGTEAFF
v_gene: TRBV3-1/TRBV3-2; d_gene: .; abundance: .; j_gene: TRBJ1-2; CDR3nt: TGTGCCAGCAGCCCTGGAGGGGGGACGCCAGCTAACTATGGCTACACCTTC; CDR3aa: CASSPGGGTPANYGYTF
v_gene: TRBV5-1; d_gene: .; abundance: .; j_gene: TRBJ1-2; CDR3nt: TGCGCCAGCAGCTTGGGTGGTCCCCAGGGGAGTCGCTACACCTTC; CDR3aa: CASSLGGPQGSRYTF
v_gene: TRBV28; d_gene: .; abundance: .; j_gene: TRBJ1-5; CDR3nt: TGTGCCAGCAGCCTATATCCCGGGGCCTATCAGCCCCAGCATTTT; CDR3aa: CASSLYPGAYQPQHF
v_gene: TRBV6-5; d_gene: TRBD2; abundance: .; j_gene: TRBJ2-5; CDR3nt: TGTGCCAGCAGTTACTCTGAGCGGGGGGTACAAGAGACCCAGTACTTC; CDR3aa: CASSYSERGVQETQYF
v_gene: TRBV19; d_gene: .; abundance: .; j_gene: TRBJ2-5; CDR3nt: TGTGCCAGTAGAAAGACTACGTGGGAGACCCAGTACTTC; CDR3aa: CASRKTTWETQYF
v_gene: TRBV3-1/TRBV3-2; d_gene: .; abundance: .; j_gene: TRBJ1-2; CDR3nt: TGTGCCAGCTCGCCAGGGAAGTACTATGGCTACACCTTC; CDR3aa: CASSPGKYYGYTF
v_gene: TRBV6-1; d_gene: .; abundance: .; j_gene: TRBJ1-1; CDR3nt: TGTGCCAGCAGCGAAGTCACCCTGAACACTGAAGCTTTCTTT; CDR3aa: CASSEVTLNTEAFF
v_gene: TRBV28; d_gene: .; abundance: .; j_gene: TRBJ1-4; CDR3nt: TGTGCCAGCAGCAGCCGGGGGAGGGGTAATGAAAAACTGTTTTTT; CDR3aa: CASSSRGRGNEKLFF
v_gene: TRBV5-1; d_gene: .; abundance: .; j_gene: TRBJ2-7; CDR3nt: TGCGCCAGCAGCTTGGATGTAAGGGATTACGAGCAGTACTTC; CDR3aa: CASSLDVRDYEQYF
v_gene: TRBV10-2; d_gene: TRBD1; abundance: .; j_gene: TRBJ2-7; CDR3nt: TGCGCCAGCAATGTAGTACAGGGGTCGGCCTACGAGCAGTACTTC; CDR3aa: CASNVVQGSAYEQYF
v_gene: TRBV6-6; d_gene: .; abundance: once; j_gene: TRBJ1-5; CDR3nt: TGTGCCAGCAGAGACATAGGGATTCAGCCCCAGCATTTT; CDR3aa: CASRDIGIQPQHF
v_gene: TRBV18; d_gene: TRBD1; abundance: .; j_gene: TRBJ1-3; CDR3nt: TGTGCCAGCTCACCCGGACAGGGGGCAACTCCCTCTGGAAACACCATATATTTT; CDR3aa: CASSPGQGATPSGNTIYF
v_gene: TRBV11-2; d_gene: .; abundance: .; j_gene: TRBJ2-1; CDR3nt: TGTGCCAGCAGCTTGAGGCGGGGATACAATGAGCAGTTCTTC; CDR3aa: CASSLRRGYNEQFF
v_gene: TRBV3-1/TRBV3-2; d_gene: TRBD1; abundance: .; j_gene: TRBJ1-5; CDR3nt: TGTGCCAGCAGCCAAGGACAGGGTTGGGATCAGCCCCAGCATTTT; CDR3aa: CASSQGQGWDQPQHF
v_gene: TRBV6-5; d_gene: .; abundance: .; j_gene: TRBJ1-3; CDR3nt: TGTGCCAGCAGTCCCCCCGGAGGACATGGAAACACCATATATTTT; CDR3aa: CASSPPGGHGNTIYF
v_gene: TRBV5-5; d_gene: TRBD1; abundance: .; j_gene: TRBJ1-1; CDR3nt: TGTGCCAGCAGCTTGGCAACAGGGGTATCGAACACTGAAGCTTTCTTT; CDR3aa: CASSLATGVSNTEAFF
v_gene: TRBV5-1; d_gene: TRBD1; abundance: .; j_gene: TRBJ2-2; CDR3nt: TGCGCCAGCAGCCAGACAGGGGGCACCGGGGAGCTGTTTTTT; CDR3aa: CASSQTGGTGELFF
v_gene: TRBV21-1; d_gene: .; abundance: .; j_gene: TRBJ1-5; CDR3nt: TGTGCCAGCAGCGAAAAGCCCGGCCGGGGGACAGGTGCTAGCAATCAGCCCCAGCATTTT; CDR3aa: CASSEKPGRGTGASNQPQHF
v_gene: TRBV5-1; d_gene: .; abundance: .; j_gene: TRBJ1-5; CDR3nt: TGCGCCAGCAGTATTAAGGGCGGAGATAGCAATCAGCCCCAGCATTTT; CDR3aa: CASSIKGGDSNQPQHF
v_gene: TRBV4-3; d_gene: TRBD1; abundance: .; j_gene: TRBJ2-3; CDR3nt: TGCGCCAGCAGCCATGGCGACAGGGCAGATACGCAGTATTTT; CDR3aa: CASSHGDRADTQYF
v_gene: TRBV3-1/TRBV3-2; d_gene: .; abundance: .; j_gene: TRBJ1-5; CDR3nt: TGTGCCAGCAGCCGGACAGTTTTGAATCAGCCCCAGCATTTT; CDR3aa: CASSRTVLNQPQHF
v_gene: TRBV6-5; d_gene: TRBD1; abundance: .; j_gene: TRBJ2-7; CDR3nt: TGTGCCACCAATAACGGGGACAGCGCTACCGAGGAGCAGTACTTC; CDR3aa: CATNNGDSATEEQYF
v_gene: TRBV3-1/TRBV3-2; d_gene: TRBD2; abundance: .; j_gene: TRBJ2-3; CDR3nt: TGTGCCAGCAGCCAAGAGTTGGGGCGGGGGAGCACAGATACGCAGTATTTT; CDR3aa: CASSQELGRGSTDTQYF
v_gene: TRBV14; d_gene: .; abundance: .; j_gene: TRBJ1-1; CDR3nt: TGTGCCAGCAGCCAACTGAGAATTTGGGACACTGAAGCTTTCTTT; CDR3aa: CASSQLRIWDTEAFF
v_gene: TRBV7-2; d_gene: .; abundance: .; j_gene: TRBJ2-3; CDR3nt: TGTGCCAGCAGCTTAGATGGCGGGGGCGCGATTACAGATACGCAGTATTTT; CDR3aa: CASSLDGGGAITDTQYF